The rows below give T cell receptor beta chains drawn from one sample of a study of Graves' ophthalmopathy and Graves' hyperthyroidism. TCRdb re-analysed the multiplex PCR reads in MiXCR, keeping a single row per CDR3 protein. The sample yields about 390,000 distinct CDR3 sequences, 15% seen once. Sequencing input: peripheral blood. The receptors here all came from a woman aged 18-29 years with stable Graves' hyperthyroidism. CDR3s include the opening cysteine and the closing phenylalanine or tryptophan. The D gene is left open where the match is weak. The size of a clone is reported for some rows only, either as once, few or many, or as a class for expanded clones.

- TRBJ1-5 many TRBV12-3/TRBV12-4 CASSPFDASPQHF TGTGCCAGCAGCCCTTTTGATGCGTCGCCCCAGCATTTT
- TRBJ1-2 - TRBV7-2 CASSFGGHGYSF TGTGCCAGCAGCTTCGGGGGGCATGGCTACAGCTTC
TRBD2 TRBJ2-7 many TRBV6-5 CASSYLAGSYEQYF TGTGCCAGCAGTTACCTAGCGGGGTCCTACGAGCAGTACTTC
- TRBJ1-1 - TRBV12-3/TRBV12-4 CASSPRGGYGSNTEAFF TGTGCCAGCAGTCCTCGGGGGGGTTACGGTTCGAACACTGAAGCTTTCTTT
TRBD2 TRBJ2-5 once TRBV24-1 CATSGPLGGRGETQYF TGTGCCACCAGTGGTCCCCTAGGAGGGCGGGGGGAGACCCAGTACTTC
- TRBJ1-5 many TRBV12-3/TRBV12-4 CASSWFVGGLRNQPQHF TGTGCCAGCAGTTGGTTTGTAGGGGGATTGCGCAATCAGCCCCAGCATTTT
TRBD1 TRBJ2-7 - TRBV18 CASSPLQGAFEQYF TGTGCCAGCTCACCCCTACAGGGGGCCTTCGAGCAGTACTTC
- TRBJ1-1 many TRBV29-1 CSGLGKMNTEAFF TGCAGCGGGCTCGGGAAAATGAACACTGAAGCTTTCTTT
TRBD1 TRBJ2-7 many TRBV29-1 CSVGTGNSYEQYF TGCAGCGTTGGGACAGGGAACTCCTACGAGCAGTACTTC
- TRBJ2-7 once TRBV6-5 CASSYLAYEQYF TGTGCCAGCAGTTACCTGGCGTACGAGCAGTACTTC
- TRBJ2-5 few TRBV6-1 CASSEAPQETQYF TGTGCCAGCAGTGAAGCCCCTCAAGAGACCCAGTACTTC
- TRBJ1-5 many TRBV11-2 CASSNGVWGASNQPQHF TGTGCCAGCAGCAACGGGGTGTGGGGGGCTAGCAATCAGCCCCAGCATTTT